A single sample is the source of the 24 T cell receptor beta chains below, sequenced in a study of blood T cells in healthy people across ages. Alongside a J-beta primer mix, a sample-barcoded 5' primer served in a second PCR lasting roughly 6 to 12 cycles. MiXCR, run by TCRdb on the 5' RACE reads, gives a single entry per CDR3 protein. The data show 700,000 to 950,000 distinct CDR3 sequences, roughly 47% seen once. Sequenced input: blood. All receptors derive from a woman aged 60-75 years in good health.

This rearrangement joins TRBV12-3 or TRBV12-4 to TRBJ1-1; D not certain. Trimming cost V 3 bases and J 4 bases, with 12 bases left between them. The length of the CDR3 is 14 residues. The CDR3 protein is CASSLIGRVTEAFF. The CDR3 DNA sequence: TGTGCCAGCAGTTTGATAGGACGGGTCACTGAAGCTTTCTTT.

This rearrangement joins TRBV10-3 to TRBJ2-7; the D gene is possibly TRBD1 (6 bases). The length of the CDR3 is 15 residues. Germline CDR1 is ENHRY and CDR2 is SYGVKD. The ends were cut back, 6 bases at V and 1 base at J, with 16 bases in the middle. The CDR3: CAISESGAESYEQYF. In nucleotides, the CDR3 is TGTGCCATCAGCGAATCAGGGGCTGAATCCTACGAGCAGTACTTC.

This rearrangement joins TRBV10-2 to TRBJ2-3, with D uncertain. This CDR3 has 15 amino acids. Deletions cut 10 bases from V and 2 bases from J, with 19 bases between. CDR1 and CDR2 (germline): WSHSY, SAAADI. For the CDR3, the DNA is TGCGCCACATCCTTTTCGGGCGAGATCACAGATACGCAGTATTTT. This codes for CATSFSGEITDTQYF.

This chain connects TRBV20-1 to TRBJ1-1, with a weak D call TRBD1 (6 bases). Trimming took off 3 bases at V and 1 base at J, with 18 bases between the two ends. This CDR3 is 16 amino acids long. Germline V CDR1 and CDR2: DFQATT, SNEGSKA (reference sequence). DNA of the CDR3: TGCAGTGCTAGGCGGGGGGGGGCAGGACGGAACACTGAAGCTTTCTTT. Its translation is CSARRGGAGRNTEAFF.

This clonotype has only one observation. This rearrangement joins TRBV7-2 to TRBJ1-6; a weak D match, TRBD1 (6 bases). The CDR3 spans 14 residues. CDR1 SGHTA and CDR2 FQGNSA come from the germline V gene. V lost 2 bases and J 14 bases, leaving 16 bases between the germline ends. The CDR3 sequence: CASSLRGDRISLHF. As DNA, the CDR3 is TGTGCCAGCAGCTTAAGGGGGGATCGCATCTCCCTCCACTTT.

The CDR3 region has the DNA TGCAGTGCTAGAGATGGAGGACTAGCGGGATCGGGTGAGCAGTTCTTC. This codes for CSARDGGLAGSGEQFF. J is TRBJ2-1 and V is TRBV20-1; 12 bases are a match to TRBD2. With 0 bases clipped from V and 9 bases from J, the junction kept 9 bases outside the gene matches. From germline, CDR1 is DFQATT and CDR2 SNEGSKA (reference sequence). The CDR3 is 16 amino acids.

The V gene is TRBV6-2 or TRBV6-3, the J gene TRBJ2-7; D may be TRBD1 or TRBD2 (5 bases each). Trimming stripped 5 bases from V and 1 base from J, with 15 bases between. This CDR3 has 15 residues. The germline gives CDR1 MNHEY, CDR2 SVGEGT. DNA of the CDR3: TGTGCCAGCAGTGACCGGGGCAGGGCTTCCTACGAGCAGTACTTC. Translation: CASSDRGRASYEQYF.

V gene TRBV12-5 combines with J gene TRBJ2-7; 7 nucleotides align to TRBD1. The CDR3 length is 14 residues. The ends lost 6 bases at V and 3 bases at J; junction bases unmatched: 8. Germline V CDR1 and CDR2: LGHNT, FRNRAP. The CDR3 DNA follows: TGTGCTAGTGGCCCGGGACAGTCCCTCTACGAGCAGTACTTC. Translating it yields CASGPGQSLYEQYF.

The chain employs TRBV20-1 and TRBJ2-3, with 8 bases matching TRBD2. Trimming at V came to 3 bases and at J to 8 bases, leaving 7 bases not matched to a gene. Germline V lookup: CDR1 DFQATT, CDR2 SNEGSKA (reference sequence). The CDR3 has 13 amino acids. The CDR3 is CSARSREGRTQYF. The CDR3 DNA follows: TGCAGTGCTAGGTCACGGGAGGGCCGTACGCAGTATTTT.

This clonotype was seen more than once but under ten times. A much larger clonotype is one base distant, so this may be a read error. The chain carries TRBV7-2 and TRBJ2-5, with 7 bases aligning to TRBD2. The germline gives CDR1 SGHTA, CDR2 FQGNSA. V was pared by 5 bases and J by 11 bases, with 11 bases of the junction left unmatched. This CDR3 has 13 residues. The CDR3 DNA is TGTGCCAGCAGCCGGGGAGGGTATGGGGAGCAGTACTTC. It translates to CASSRGGYGEQYF.

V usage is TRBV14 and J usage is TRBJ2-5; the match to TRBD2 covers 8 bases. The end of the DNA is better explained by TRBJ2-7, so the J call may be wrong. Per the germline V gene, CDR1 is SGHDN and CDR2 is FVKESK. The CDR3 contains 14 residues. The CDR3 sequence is CASSQTGLGYEQYF. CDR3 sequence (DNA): TGTGCCAGCAGCCAAACGGGACTAGGCTACGAGCAGTACTTC.

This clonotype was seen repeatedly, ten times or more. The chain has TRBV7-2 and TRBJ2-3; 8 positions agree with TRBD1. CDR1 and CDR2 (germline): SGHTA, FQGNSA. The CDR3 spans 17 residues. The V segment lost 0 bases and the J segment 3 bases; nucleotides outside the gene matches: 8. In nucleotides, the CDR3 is TGTGCCAGCAGCTTAGCGTATACAGGGGGTACGACAGATACGCAGTATTTT. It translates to CASSLAYTGGTTDTQYF.

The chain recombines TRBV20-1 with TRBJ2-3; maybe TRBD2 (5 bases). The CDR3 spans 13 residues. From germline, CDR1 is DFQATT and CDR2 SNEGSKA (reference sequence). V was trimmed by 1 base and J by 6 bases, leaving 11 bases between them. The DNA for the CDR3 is TGCAGTGCTAGAGCTCTACTAGGGGATACGCAGTATTTT. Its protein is CSARALLGDTQYF.

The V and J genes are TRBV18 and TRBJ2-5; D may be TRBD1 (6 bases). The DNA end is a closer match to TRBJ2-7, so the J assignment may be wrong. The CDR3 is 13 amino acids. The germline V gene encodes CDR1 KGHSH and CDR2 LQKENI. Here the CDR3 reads CASSPKAGDEQYF. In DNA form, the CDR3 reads TGTGCCAGCTCACCAAAGGCAGGGGACGAGCAGTACTTC.

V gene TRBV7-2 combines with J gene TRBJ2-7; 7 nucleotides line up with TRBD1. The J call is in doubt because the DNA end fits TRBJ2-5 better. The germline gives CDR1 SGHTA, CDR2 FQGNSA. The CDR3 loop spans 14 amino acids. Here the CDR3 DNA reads TGTGCCAGCAGCTGGACAGGACCTCAGGAGACCCAGTACTTC. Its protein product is CASSWTGPQETQYF.

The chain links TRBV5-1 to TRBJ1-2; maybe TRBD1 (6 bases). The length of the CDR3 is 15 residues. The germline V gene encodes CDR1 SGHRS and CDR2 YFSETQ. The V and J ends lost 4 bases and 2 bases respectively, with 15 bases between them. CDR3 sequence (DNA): TGCGCCAGCAGCACCGACAGGACTTTAAACTATGGCTACACCTTC. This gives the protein CASSTDRTLNYGYTF.

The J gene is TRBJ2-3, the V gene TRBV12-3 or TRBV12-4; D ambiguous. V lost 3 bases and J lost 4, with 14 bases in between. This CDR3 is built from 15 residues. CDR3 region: CASSFSLDSSDTQYF. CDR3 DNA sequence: TGTGCCAGCAGTTTTTCTTTAGACTCCTCAGATACGCAGTATTTT.

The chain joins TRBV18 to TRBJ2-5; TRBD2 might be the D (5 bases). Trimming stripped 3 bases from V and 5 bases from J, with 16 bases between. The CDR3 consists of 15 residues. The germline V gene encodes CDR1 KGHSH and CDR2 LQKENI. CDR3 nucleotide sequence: TGTGCCAGCTCACCGACTACGGACCTCGGGGAGACCCAGTACTTC. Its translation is CASSPTTDLGETQYF.

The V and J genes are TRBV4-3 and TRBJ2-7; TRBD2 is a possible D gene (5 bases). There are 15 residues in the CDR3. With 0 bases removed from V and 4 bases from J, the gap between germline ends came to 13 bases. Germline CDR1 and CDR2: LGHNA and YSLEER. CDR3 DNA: TGCGCCAGCAGCCAAGACCACGGGTTAGCGTACGAGCAGTACTTC. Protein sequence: CASSQDHGLAYEQYF.

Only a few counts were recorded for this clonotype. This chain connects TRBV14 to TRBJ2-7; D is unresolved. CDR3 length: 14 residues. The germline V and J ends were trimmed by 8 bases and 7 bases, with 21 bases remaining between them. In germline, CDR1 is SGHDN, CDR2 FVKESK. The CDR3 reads CASSHVDLYNEQYF. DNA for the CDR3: TGTGCCAGCTCCCATGTAGATCTCTACAATGAGCAGTACTTC.

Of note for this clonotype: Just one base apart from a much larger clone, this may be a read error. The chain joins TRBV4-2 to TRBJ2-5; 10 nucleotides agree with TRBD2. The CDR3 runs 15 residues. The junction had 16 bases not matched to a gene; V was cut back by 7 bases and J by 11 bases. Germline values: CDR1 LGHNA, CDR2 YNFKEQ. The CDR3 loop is CASTVAGGADNEQYF. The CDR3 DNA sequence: TGTGCCAGCACCGTAGCGGGGGGCGCTGACAATGAGCAGTACTTC.

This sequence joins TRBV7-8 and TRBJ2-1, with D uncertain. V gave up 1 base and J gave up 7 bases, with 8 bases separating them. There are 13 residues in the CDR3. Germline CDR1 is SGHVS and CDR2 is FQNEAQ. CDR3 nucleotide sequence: TGTGCCAGCAGCTTAGAACAGAATAATGAGCAGTTCTTC. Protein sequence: CASSLEQNNEQFF. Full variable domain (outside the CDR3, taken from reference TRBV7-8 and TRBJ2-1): GAGVSQSPRYKVAKRGQDVALRCDPISGHVSLFWYQQALGQGPEFLTYFQNEAQLDKSGLPSDRFFAERPEGSVSTLKIQRTQQEDSAVYLCASSLEQNNEQFFGPGTRLTVL.

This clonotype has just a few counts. The CDR3 region is CASSLLGSVGEQFF. The CDR3 DNA is TGTGCCAGCAGTTTATTGGGGAGCGTTGGTGAGCAGTTCTTC. J is TRBJ2-1 and V is TRBV27, with a weak D call TRBD2 (5 bases). V was pared by 1 base and J by 9 bases, with 13 bases between. The CDR3 length is 14 residues. CDR1 MNHEY and CDR2 SMNVEV come from the germline V gene (reference sequence).

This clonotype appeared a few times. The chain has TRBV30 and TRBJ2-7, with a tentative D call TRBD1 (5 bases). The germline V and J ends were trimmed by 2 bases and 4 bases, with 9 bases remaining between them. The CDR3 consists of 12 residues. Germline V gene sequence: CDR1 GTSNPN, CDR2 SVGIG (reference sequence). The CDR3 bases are TGTGCCTGGAGTCCTGACAGTTACGAGCAGTACTTC. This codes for CAWSPDSYEQYF.